This TCR beta chain originates from a study of shared clonotypes between healthy human individuals. Turning to the study itself: The cohort comprised a couple of women and a few men. Their ages spanned 18 to 49 years.

All donors were healthy HIV-negative adults lacking recent acute infections or vaccinations. Profiled with immunoSEQ multiplex PCR; TCRdb holds only in-frame clones, not every one. Found here are just over 2,000,000 clones, roughly 95% of them singletons; the top ten hold 0.13%. This CDR3 region has 12 residues. Germline CDR1 is SQVTM and CDR2 is ANQGSEA. The V segment lost 8 bases and the J segment 4 bases; nucleotides outside the gene matches: 6. This rearrangement joins TRBV29-1 to TRBJ2-5, with 8 bases that match TRBD2. Sequencing was carried out using naive CD4+ T cells sorted from blood. Subset defined: CD45RA+ positively selected. The sequence came from a man aged 18 to 30 in good health. The DNA for the CDR3 is TGCAGCCTTTCGGGAGGGGCAGAGACCCAGTACTTC. Its translation: CSLSGGAETQYF.